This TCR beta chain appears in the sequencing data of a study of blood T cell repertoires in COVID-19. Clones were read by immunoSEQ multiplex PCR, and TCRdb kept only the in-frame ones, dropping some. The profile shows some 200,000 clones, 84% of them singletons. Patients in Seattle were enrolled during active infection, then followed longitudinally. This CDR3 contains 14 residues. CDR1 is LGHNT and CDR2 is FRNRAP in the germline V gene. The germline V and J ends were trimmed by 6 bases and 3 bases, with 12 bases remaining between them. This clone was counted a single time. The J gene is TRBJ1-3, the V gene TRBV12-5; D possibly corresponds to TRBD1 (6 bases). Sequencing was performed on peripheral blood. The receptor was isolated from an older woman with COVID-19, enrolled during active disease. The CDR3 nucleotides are TGTGCTAGTGGGAACAACAGGGATGGAAACACCATATATTTT. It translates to CASGNNRDGNTIYF.